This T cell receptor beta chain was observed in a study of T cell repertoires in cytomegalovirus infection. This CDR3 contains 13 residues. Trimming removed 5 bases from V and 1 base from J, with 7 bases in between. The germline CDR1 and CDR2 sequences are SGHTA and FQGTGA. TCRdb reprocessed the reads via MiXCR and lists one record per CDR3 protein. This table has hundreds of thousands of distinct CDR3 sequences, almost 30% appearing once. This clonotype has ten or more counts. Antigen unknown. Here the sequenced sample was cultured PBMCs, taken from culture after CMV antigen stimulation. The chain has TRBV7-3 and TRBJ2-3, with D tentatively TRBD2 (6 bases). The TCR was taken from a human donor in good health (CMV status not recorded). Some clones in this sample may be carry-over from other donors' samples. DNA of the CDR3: TGTGCCAGCAGCCGACTAGGCACAGATACGCAGTATTTT. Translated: CASSRLGTDTQYF.